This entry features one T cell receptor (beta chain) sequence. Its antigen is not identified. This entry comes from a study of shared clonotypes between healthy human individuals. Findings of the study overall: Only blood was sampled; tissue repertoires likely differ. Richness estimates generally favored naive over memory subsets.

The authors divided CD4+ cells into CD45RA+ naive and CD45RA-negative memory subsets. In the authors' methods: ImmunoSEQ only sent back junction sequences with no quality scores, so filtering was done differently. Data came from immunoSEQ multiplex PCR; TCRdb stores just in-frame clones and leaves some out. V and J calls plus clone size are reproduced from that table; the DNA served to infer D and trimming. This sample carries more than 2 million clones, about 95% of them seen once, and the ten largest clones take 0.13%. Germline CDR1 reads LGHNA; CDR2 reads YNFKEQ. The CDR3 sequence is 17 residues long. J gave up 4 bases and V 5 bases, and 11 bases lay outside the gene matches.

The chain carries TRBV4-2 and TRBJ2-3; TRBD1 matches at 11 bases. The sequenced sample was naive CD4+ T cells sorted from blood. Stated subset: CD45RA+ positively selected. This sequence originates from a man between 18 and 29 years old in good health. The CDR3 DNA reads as TGTGCCAGCAGCGCCCCCCCAGGACAGGGGGCGTCAGATACGCAGTATTTT. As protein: CASSAPPGQGASDTQYF.